Each of the 14 T cell receptor beta chains below was sequenced from the same sample in a study of PD-L1 blockade in urothelial cancer. Produced via immunoSEQ multiplex PCR; TCRdb's table is partial and in-frame only. The repertoire includes roughly 40,000 clones, 80% to 90% of them detected once, and about 16% sits in the top ten. Sequenced material: PBMCs, taken around atezolizumab (anti-PD-L1) treatment. The receptor source for this set is a man aged 55-75 years with urothelial cancer.

This clone was picked up a small number of times. The chain links TRBV28 to TRBJ2-5; D remains ambiguous. This CDR3 region has 13 residues. Germline CDR1 MDHEN, CDR2 SYDVKM. Trimming removed 2 bases from V and 5 bases from J, with 9 bases in between. CDR3 sequence (DNA): TGTGCCAGCAGTTTAAACCTGGAGGAGACCCAGTACTTC. Translated: CASSLNLEETQYF.

This clone was counted once. This sequence joins TRBV7-2 and TRBJ2-7, with 9 bases fitting TRBD1. The J segment lost 2 bases and the V segment lost 6 bases, leaving 5 bases of the junction unmatched. The CDR3 sequence is 14 residues long. In germline, CDR1 is SGHTA, CDR2 FQGNSA. DNA of the CDR3: TGTGCCAGCAGACCTGGACAGGGGCCCTACGAGCAGTACTTC. Its protein product is CASRPGQGPYEQYF.

On this clone: An end of the junction does not agree with germline; a read error may underlie this. The chain recombines TRBV2 with TRBJ2-5; tentatively, D is TRBD2 (7 bases). CDR1 is SNHLY and CDR2 is FYNNEI in the germline V gene. The CDR3 runs 13 residues. The CDR3 DNA reads as TGTACCAGCCTCCTAGGGGGGGGAGAGACCCAGTACTTC. It is translated as CTSLLGGGETQYF.

The chain uses TRBV4-2 and TRBJ1-2; possibly TRBD1 for D (6 bases). Per the germline V gene, CDR1 is LGHNA and CDR2 is YNFKEQ. The CDR3 covers 14 residues. V was cut by 0 bases and J by 8 bases, with 13 bases left in between. The CDR3 region has the DNA TGTGCCAGCAGCCAAGAAGACAGGTTAGAGGGCTACACCTTC. It is translated as CASSQEDRLEGYTF.

The J gene is TRBJ1-1, the V gene TRBV7-9; TRBD1 is a possible D gene (5 bases). CDR1 and CDR2 (germline): SEHNR, FQNEAQ (reference sequence). Trimming pared 1 base from V and 2 bases from J, leaving 8 bases between. CDR3 length: 14 amino acids. The CDR3 loop reads CASSLGQLNTEAFF. CDR3 bases: TGTGCCAGCAGCTTAGGACAGCTAAACACTGAAGCTTTCTTT.

The CDR3 region has the DNA TGCGCCAGCAGCGGCCGGACAGGGGGCGGCGAGCAGTACTTC. This codes for CASSGRTGGGEQYF. This chain joins TRBV5-1 and TRBJ2-7, with 11 bases lining up with TRBD1. This CDR3 spans 14 amino acids. With 4 bases clipped from V and 6 bases from J, the junction kept 6 bases outside the gene matches. CDR1 is SGHRS, CDR2 YFSETQ, per germline.

The J gene is TRBJ2-1, the V gene TRBV6-4; TRBD2 matches 14 bases. Trimming removed 2 bases from V and 8 bases from J; junction bases left unmatched: 17. Germline CDR1 reads MRHNA; CDR2 reads SNTAGT. This CDR3 region has 20 residues. The CDR3, as DNA: TGTGCCAGCAGTGACCACAGACTAGCGGGGGGGACGGACGTTTCGGATGAGCAGTTCTTC. Translation: CASSDHRLAGGTDVSDEQFF.

The CDR3 sequence is CSVEGSNYGYTF. CDR3 coding DNA: TGCAGCGTTGAGGGCAGTAACTATGGCTACACCTTC. V is TRBV29-1 and J is TRBJ1-2; D remains unclear. V was pared by 3 bases and J by 1 base, with 6 bases between. The germline CDR1 and CDR2 sequences are SQVTM and ANQGSEA. This CDR3 region has 12 residues.

The rearrangement links TRBV30 to TRBJ1-4; a weak D match, TRBD1 (5 bases). The germline gives CDR1 GTSNPN, CDR2 SVGIG (reference sequence). This CDR3 spans 14 amino acids. The V and J ends lost 8 bases and 3 bases respectively, with 16 bases between them. CDR3 DNA sequence: TGTGCCGGAGGGAGGGGATGGTCTAATGAAAAACTGTTTTTT. Translated: CAGGRGWSNEKLFF.

The chain joins TRBV6-5 to TRBJ2-2; D is possibly TRBD1 (5 bases). Deletions cut 0 bases from V and 5 bases from J, with 7 bases between. CDR1 MNHEY and CDR2 SVGAGI come from the germline V gene. The CDR3 runs to 14 residues. The CDR3 DNA reads TGTGCCAGCAGTTACTCACAGGTTACCGGGGAGCTGTTTTTT. This encodes CASSYSQVTGELFF.

The V call is TRBV6-5, the J call TRBJ1-1; D unresolved. Germline V gives CDR1 MNHEY, CDR2 SVGAGI. This CDR3 spans 13 amino acids. The ends were cut back, 2 bases at V and 7 bases at J, with 11 bases in the middle. The CDR3: CASSYAGEDEAFF. The CDR3 DNA reads as TGTGCCAGCAGTTACGCCGGGGAAGATGAAGCTTTCTTT.

The chain couples TRBV28 to TRBJ2-6; D gene unclear. This CDR3 is built from 18 residues. Trimming took off 2 bases at V and 0 bases at J, with 14 bases between the two ends. Germline V gene data show CDR1 as MDHEN and CDR2 as SYDVKM. The CDR3 nucleotides are TGTGCCAGCAGTTTAATCGAAACACCCAACTCTGGGGCCAACGTCCTGACTTTC. Encoded protein: CASSLIETPNSGANVLTF.

The rearrangement links TRBV4-2 to TRBJ2-7; TRBD1 agrees at 8 bases. CDR1 is LGHNA, CDR2 YNFKEQ, per germline. The CDR3 loop spans 14 amino acids. V gave up 0 bases and J gave up 3 bases; unmatched junction bases: 1. CDR3 bases: TGTGCCAGCAGCCAAGACAGGGGGCTCTACGAGCAGTACTTC. Translated, it gives CASSQDRGLYEQYF.

The genes are TRBV19 and TRBJ2-1; 9 nucleotides line up with TRBD2. CDR3 size: 18 residues. With V trimmed by 1 base and J by 0 bases, 7 bases remained unmatched. Germline V gives CDR1 LNHDA, CDR2 SQIVND (reference sequence). The CDR3 DNA follows: TGTGCCAGTAGTATAGTAGCGGGGGCCTCCGGCTCCTACAATGAGCAGTTCTTC. This codes for CASSIVAGASGSYNEQFF. Drawing the rest from reference TRBV19 and TRBJ2-1, the complete variable domain is DGGITQSPKYLFRKEGQNVTLSCEQNLNHDAMYWYRQDPGQGLRLIYYSQIVNDFQKGDIAEGYSVSREKKESFPLTVTSAQKNPTAFYLCASSIVAGASGSYNEQFFGPGTRLTVL.